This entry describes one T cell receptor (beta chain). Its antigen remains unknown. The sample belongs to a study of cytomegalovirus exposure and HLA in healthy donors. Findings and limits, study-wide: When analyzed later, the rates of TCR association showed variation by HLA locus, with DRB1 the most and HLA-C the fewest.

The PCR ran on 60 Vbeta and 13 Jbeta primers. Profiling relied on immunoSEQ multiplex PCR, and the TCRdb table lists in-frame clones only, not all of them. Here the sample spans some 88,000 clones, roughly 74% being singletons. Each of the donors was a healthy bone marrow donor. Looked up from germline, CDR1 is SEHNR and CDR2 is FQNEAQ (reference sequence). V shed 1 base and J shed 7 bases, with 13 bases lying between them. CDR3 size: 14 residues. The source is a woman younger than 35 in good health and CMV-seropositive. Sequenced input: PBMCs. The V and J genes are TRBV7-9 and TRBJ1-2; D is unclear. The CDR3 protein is CASSLERGPLGYTF. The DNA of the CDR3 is TGTGCCAGCAGCTTAGAACGGGGTCCCCTTGGCTACACCTTC. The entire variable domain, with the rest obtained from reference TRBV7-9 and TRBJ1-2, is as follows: DTGVSQNPRHKITKRGQNVTFRCDPISEHNRLYWYRQTLGQGPEFLTYFQNEAQLEKSRLLSDRFSAERPKGSFSTLEIQRTEQGDSAMYLCASSLERGPLGYTFGSGTRLTVV.